This TCR beta chain was recovered during a study of T cells in Graves' hyperthyroidism and ophthalmopathy. Germline assignment: CDR1 MDHEN and CDR2 SYDVKM. V was trimmed by 5 bases and J by 1 base, leaving 21 bases between them. This CDR3 contains 18 residues. The patients, who ranged from 18 to 65 in age, presented with newly diagnosed hyperthyroidism lasting under 2 months. This clonotype was found many times. Amplified regions were TCR beta CDR3 sequences from RNA transcripts. Initially, a first-round RT-PCR of the TCR CDR3 employed the HTBI primer set. TCRdb recomputed calls from the multiplex PCR reads with MiXCR, one row per CDR3 protein. This repertoire shows 300,000 to 450,000 distinct CDR3 sequences, 14% found once; its top ten account for approximately 11%.

The chain carries TRBV28 and TRBJ1-5; D gene unclear. This sequence originates from an older woman with Graves' hyperthyroidism. Sequenced sample: blood. CDR3 residues: CASSAGWTDLPSNQPQHF. CDR3 DNA sequence: TGTGCCAGCAGTGCCGGATGGACGGATTTACCAAGCAATCAGCCCCAGCATTTT.